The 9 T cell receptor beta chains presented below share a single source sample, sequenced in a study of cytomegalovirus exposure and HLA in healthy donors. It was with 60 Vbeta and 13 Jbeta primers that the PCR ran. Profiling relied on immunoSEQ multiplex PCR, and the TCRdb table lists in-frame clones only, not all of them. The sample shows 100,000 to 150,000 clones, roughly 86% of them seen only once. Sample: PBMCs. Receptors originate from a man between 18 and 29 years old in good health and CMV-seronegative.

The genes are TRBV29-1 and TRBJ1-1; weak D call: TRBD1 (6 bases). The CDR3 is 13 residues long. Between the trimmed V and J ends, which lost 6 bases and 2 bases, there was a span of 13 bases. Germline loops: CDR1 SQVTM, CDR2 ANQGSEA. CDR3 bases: TGCAGCGTCGGGGGGGCTGTAAACACTGAAGCTTTCTTT. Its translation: CSVGGAVNTEAFF.

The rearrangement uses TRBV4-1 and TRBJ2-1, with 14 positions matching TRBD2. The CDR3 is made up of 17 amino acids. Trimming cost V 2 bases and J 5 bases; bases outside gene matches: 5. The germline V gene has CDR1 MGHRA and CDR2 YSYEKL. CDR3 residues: CASSQPGLAGENNEQFF. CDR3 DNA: TGCGCCAGCAGCCAACCGGGACTAGCGGGGGAGAACAATGAGCAGTTCTTC.

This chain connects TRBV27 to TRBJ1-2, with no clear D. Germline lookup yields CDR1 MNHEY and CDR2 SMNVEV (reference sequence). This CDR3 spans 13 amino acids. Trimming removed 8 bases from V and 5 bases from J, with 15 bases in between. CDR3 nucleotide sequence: TGTGCCAGCCCAAAGACGGCGGATTATGGCTACACCTTC. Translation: CASPKTADYGYTF.

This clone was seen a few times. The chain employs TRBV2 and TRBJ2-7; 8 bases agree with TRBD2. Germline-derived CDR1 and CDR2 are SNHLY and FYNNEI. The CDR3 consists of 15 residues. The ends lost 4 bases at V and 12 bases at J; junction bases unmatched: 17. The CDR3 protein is CASSGAEASGYAAYF. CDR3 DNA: TGTGCCAGCAGTGGGGCCGAGGCTAGCGGGTACGCCGCGTACTTC. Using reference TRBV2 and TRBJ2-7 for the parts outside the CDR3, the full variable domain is EPEVTQTPSHQVTQMGQEVILRCVPISNHLYFYWYRQILGQKVEFLVSFYNNEISEKSEIFDDQFSVERPDGSNFTLKIRSTKLEDSAMYFCASSGAEASGYAAYFGPGTRLTVT.

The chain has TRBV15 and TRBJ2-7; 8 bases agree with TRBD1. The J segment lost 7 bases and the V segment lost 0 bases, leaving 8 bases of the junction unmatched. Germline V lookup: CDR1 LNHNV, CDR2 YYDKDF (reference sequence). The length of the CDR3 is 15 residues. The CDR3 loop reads CATSRDGQGAREQYF. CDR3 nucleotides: TGTGCCACCAGCAGAGATGGGCAGGGGGCTAGGGAGCAGTACTTC.

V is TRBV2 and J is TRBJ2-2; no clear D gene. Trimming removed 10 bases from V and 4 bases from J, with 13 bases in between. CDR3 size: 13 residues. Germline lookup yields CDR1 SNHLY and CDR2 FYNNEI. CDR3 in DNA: TGTGCCAACATACAGAGTACCACCGGGGAGCTGTTTTTT. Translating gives CANIQSTTGELFF.

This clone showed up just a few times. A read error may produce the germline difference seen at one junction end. The DNA of the CDR3 is TGTGCCAGCAGCGTAGACAGGGGGCGACCCGAAAAACTGTTTTTT. Its translation is CASSVDRGRPEKLFF. V gene TRBV11-2 combines with J gene TRBJ1-4; 10 bases agree with TRBD1. Germline CDR1 and CDR2: SGHAT and FQNNGV. This CDR3 spans 15 amino acids.

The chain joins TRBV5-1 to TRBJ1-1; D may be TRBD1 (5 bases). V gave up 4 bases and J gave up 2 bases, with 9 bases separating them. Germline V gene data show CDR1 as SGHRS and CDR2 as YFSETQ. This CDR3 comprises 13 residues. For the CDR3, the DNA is TGCGCCAGCAGCGTGGACACCAACACTGAAGCTTTCTTT. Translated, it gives CASSVDTNTEAFF.

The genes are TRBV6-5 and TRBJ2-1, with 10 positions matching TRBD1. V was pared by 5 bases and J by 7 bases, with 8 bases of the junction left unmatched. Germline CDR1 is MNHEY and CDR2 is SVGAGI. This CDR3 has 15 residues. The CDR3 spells CASSGTGAHTNEQFF. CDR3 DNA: TGTGCCAGCAGTGGGACAGGGGCTCACACAAATGAGCAGTTCTTC.